These T cell receptor beta chains were read from a single sample in a study of human T cells and chemical hapten exposure. TCRdb recomputed calls from the RACE reads with MiXCR, one row per CDR3 protein. The table shows approximately 260,000 distinct CDR3 sequences, with almost 8% occurring only once. This specimen was whole blood, taken in connection with sensitization to the hapten diphenylcyclopropenone (DPC). The receptors originated from a man aged 18 to 30 with alopecia areata. Some clones in this sample may be carry-over from other donors' samples. CDR3s include the opening cysteine and the closing phenylalanine or tryptophan. D genes are given only for firm matches. The size entry is marked missing in some rows and otherwise reads once, few, many or a size class.

clone_size	v_call	d_call	j_call	cdr3_nt	cdr3_aa
NA	TRBV12-3/TRBV12-4	NA	TRBJ1-1	TGTGCCAGCAGTTTAGGGGGGCCCCAGAACACTGAAGCTTTCTTT	CASSLGGPQNTEAFF
NA	TRBV28	NA	TRBJ2-5	TGTGCCAGCAGTCAGGGTGAGGGGTTCCAAGAGACCCAGTACTTC	CASSQGEGFQETQYF
few	TRBV12-5	NA	TRBJ1-4	TGTGCTAGTGGTTTGGTAATTGGCGCAAAACTGTTTTTT	CASGLVIGAKLFF
many	TRBV29-1	NA	TRBJ2-1	TGCAGCGTCCAGCGGCTCGTGGAAGCGAACAATGAGCAGTTCTTC	CSVQRLVEANNEQFF
NA	TRBV28	NA	TRBJ1-1	TGTGCCAGCACCCTACCCGGAGACCCCACTGAAGCTTTCTTT	CASTLPGDPTEAFF
few	TRBV7-8	NA	TRBJ2-3	TGTGCCAGCAGCTCCGGACCGAAGACAGATACGCAGTATTTT	CASSSGPKTDTQYF
few	TRBV29-1	NA	TRBJ2-2	TGCAGCGTTTCGATGGTTCCTTCCACCGGGGAGCTGTTTTTT	CSVSMVPSTGELFF
NA	TRBV6-9	TRBD1	TRBJ2-3	TGTGCCAGCATCCGGGACAGGGACACAGATACGCAGTATTTT	CASIRDRDTDTQYF
NA	TRBV11-2	NA	TRBJ1-2	TGTGCCAGCAGCTTGGGACTTCAACGGGACTACACCTTC	CASSLGLQRDYTF
many	TRBV5-1	NA	TRBJ2-2	TGCGCCAGCAGCTTGCACAGGGCCGACACCGGGGAGCTGTTTTTT	CASSLHRADTGELFF
few	TRBV7-3	NA	TRBJ2-3	TGTGCCAGCAGCTTATCTCCCTTCCGAGATACGCAGTATTTT	CASSLSPFRDTQYF
NA	TRBV5-1	NA	TRBJ2-3	TGCGCCAGCAGCTCCACGGCCAGCCTCCCTAGCACAGATACGCAGTATTTT	CASSSTASLPSTDTQYF
NA	TRBV24-1	TRBD1	TRBJ2-3	TGTGCCACCAGTGATCCAACGGGACAGGGTGGCACAGATACGCAGTATTTT	CATSDPTGQGGTDTQYF
few	TRBV7-9	NA	TRBJ1-5	TGTGCCAGCAGCTTACCGGGAACCAGTCAGCCCCAGCATTTT	CASSLPGTSQPQHF
few	TRBV12-3/TRBV12-4	TRBD2	TRBJ2-3	TGTGCCAGCAGTTTAGCTAGCGGGGGGTCCACAGATACGCAGTATTTT	CASSLASGGSTDTQYF
NA	TRBV28	NA	TRBJ1-1	TGTGCCAGCAGTTTCTCCCCACAGGGTCGCACTGAAGCTTTCTTT	CASSFSPQGRTEAFF
many	TRBV29-1	TRBD1	TRBJ2-5	TGCAGCGTCCGGGACAGGGCGCGCGAGACCCAGTACTTC	CSVRDRARETQYF
few	TRBV7-9	TRBD1	TRBJ1-2	TGTGCCAGCAGCAGCCGAGGACAGGAGATTAACTATGGCTACACCTTC	CASSSRGQEINYGYTF
many	TRBV12-3/TRBV12-4	NA	TRBJ2-5	TGTGCCAGCAGCCGGGGACCAGGGCGAGAGACCCAGTACTTC	CASSRGPGRETQYF
few	TRBV29-1	NA	TRBJ2-5	TGCAGCGTTGACTCAGGAGCGCCCCAAGAGACCCAGTACTTC	CSVDSGAPQETQYF
many	TRBV12-3/TRBV12-4	NA	TRBJ2-1	TGTGCCAGCAGTGACAGTTCTAATGAGCAGTTCTTC	CASSDSSNEQFF
NA	TRBV9	NA	TRBJ1-2	TGTGCCAGCAGCGTAGGAGGACACCTGCTATCAGGCTACACCTTC	CASSVGGHLLSGYTF
many	TRBV4-3	NA	TRBJ1-5	TGCGCCAGCAGCCCAGATAGCAATCAGCCCCAGCATTTT	CASSPDSNQPQHF